The 6 T cell receptor beta chains below were found in one sample sequenced in a study of cytomegalovirus exposure and HLA in healthy donors. Amplification used 60 Vbeta primers and 13 Jbeta primers. Data came from immunoSEQ multiplex PCR; TCRdb stores just in-frame clones and leaves some out. The sample gives around 150,000 clones, about 9.2% of which show up once; more than 6.5% is in the top ten. The sample comprised PBMCs. The origin of the receptors is a woman between 40 and 50 years old in good health and CMV-seropositive.

The chain employs TRBV10-3 and TRBJ2-1; 7 bases agree with TRBD1. V was clipped by 2 bases and J by 6 bases; unmatched bases: 4. There are 14 residues in the CDR3. Looked up from germline, CDR1 is ENHRY and CDR2 is SYGVKD. The CDR3 sequence is CAISEDRVTNEQFF. The CDR3 DNA sequence: TGTGCCATCAGTGAGGACAGGGTTACCAATGAGCAGTTCTTC.

This clone has a handful of counts. This chain uses TRBV6-6 with TRBJ1-5; maybe TRBD1 (6 bases). CDR3 size: 14 residues. Between the trimmed V and J ends, which lost 6 bases and 6 bases, there was a span of 15 bases. CDR1 and CDR2 from the germline V gene are MNHNY and SVGAGI (reference sequence). CDR3 sequence (DNA): TGTGCCAGCAGCCAGGGGAGGGAAGGTCAGCCCCAGCATTTT. It translates to CASSQGREGQPQHF.

This clone has only a few counts. This sequence joins TRBV5-1 and TRBJ1-5, with TRBD1 as a possible D gene (6 bases). CDR1 and CDR2 (germline): SGHRS, YFSETQ. CDR3 length equals 13 residues. V lost 4 bases and J lost 5, with 10 bases in between. CDR3 sequence: CASSTTGYQPQHF. The CDR3 bases are TGCGCCAGCAGCACGACAGGATATCAGCCCCAGCATTTT. Full variable domain (missing parts from reference TRBV5-1 and TRBJ1-5): KAGVTQTPRYLIKTRGQQVTLSCSPISGHRSVSWYQQTPGQGLQFLFEYFSETQRNKGNFPGRFSGRQFSNSRSEMNVSTLELGDSALYLCASSTTGYQPQHFGDGTRLSIL.

This chain joins TRBV2 and TRBJ1-2, with 7 positions matching TRBD1. This CDR3 comprises 15 residues. J gave up 8 bases and V 2 bases, and 11 bases lay outside the gene matches. Per the germline V gene, CDR1 is SNHLY and CDR2 is FYNNEI. CDR3 residues: CASSEWSQGVGGYTF. The DNA of the CDR3 is TGTGCCAGCAGTGAATGGTCGCAGGGGGTCGGAGGCTACACCTTC.

This clone has only a few counts. The chain has TRBV7-9 and TRBJ2-5, with D possibly being TRBD1 (6 bases). Germline lookup yields CDR1 SEHNR and CDR2 FQNEAQ (reference sequence). The CDR3 sequence is 15 residues long. Trimming left V 5 bases short and J 0 bases short, with 13 bases between. CDR3 coding DNA: TGTGCCAGCAGCCTCGAGGGGACACACCAAGAGACCCAGTACTTC. It specifies CASSLEGTHQETQYF.

The chain links TRBV27 to TRBJ2-1; 14 bases map to TRBD2. Trimming took 2 bases from V and 8 from J; bases not matched to a gene: 14. Germline V gene data show CDR1 as MNHEY and CDR2 as SMNVEV (reference sequence). CDR3 length equals 19 residues. The CDR3 nucleotides are TGTGCCAGCAGTTTAAGGTCTTTGACTAGCGGGGGGGCCAGGGATGAGCAGTTCTTC. Translation gives CASSLRSLTSGGARDEQFF.